The rows below give T cell receptor beta chains drawn from one sample of a study of siplizumab effects on memory and regulatory T cells. Using immunoSEQ multiplex PCR, the repertoire was profiled, and TCRdb retains in-frame clones only, with some absent. Among 110,000 or so clones listed, about 93% were seen once. The sequencing input was CD4+ T cells sorted from blood. The receptors derive from a human donor in good health. CDR3s include the opening cysteine and the closing phenylalanine or tryptophan. D genes are given only for firm matches. Clone size, where shown, is once, few, many, or a class for clones that have expanded.

DNA | CDR3 | size | V | D | J
TGTGCCTGGAGTGCAAAGGGCTCGGATGGCTACACCTTC | CAWSAKGSDGYTF | NA | TRBV30 | NA | TRBJ1-2
TGTGCCAGCAGCTTGGAAGGACTAAGAGTTGGCAATTCACCCCTCCACTTT | CASSLEGLRVGNSPLHF | NA | TRBV5-4 | NA | TRBJ1-6
TGTGCCAGCAGCCGAGGGGGCCAGGTCTACAATGAGCAGTTCTTC | CASSRGGQVYNEQFF | NA | TRBV11-3 | TRBD1 | TRBJ2-1
TGTGCCAGCAGCGTAGGCGGGACCTACAATGAGCAGTTCTTC | CASSVGGTYNEQFF | NA | TRBV9 | NA | TRBJ2-1
TGTGCCAGCAGCTTGGTTCGCCGAGGCGCCGAGCAGTACTTC | CASSLVRRGAEQYF | NA | TRBV5-6 | NA | TRBJ2-7
TGTGCCAGCCGACCAACTAGCGGGAAAACCGAGACCCAGTACTTC | CASRPTSGKTETQYF | NA | TRBV27 | TRBD2 | TRBJ2-5
TGTGCCAGCAGCTTGAGGCCCCCAGGGCACACTGAAGCTTTCTTT | CASSLRPPGHTEAFF | NA | TRBV5-5 | NA | TRBJ1-1
TGCGCCAGCAGCGGGGGGCTAGCGGGAACAGATACGCAGTATTTT | CASSGGLAGTDTQYF | NA | TRBV5-1 | TRBD2 | TRBJ2-3
TGTGCCATCAGTGAGTCGGGGCGCACTGAAGCTTTCTTT | CAISESGRTEAFF | NA | TRBV10-3 | NA | TRBJ1-1
TGCGCCAGCAGAAGGGACAGCTATGGCTACACCTTC | CASRRDSYGYTF | NA | TRBV5-1 | TRBD1 | TRBJ1-2
TGTGCCAGCAGGGCGATGGGGTTTGGCGAGACCCAGTACTTC | CASRAMGFGETQYF | once | TRBV7-2 | NA | TRBJ2-5
TGTGCCAGCAGCGTTAGCGGGGGAAACACCGGGGAGCTGTTTTTT | CASSVSGGNTGELFF | NA | TRBV9 | TRBD2 | TRBJ2-2
TGTGCCAGCAGCTCGGGGACTAGCGGGAGGGGGGGTACGCAGTATTTT | CASSSGTSGRGGTQYF | NA | TRBV6-6 | TRBD2 | TRBJ2-3
TGTGCCACCAGCAGAAGGACGGACCAAGAGACCCAGTACTTC | CATSRRTDQETQYF | NA | TRBV15 | NA | TRBJ2-5
TGTGCCAGCCGGCGGGGGCCCCAAGAGACCCAGTACTTC | CASRRGPQETQYF | NA | TRBV18 | NA | TRBJ2-5
TGTGCCAGCAGTTTAGGGTACACCGGGGAGCTGTTTTTT | CASSLGYTGELFF | NA | TRBV27 | NA | TRBJ2-2
TGTGCCAGCAGTAGTAACTATGGCTACACCTTC | CASSSNYGYTF | few | TRBV28 | NA | TRBJ1-2
TGTGCCAGCAGCCCCTCGGGGTATGGCTACACCTTC | CASSPSGYGYTF | NA | TRBV11-2 | NA | TRBJ1-2
TGTGCCAGTCGGGACGGCTACGAGCAGTACTTC | CASRDGYEQYF | NA | TRBV19 | NA | TRBJ2-7
TGTGCCTGGAGCGCTCCGAAACTAGCGGCTACGCAGTATTTT | CAWSAPKLAATQYF | NA | TRBV30 | TRBD2 | TRBJ2-3
TGTGCCAGCAGCGTAGCGGGGCGCTCCTACGAGCAGTACTTC | CASSVAGRSYEQYF | NA | TRBV9 | NA | TRBJ2-7
TGCGCCAGCAGCCAGGGACCGTCCTCTGGGGCCAACGTCCTGACTTTC | CASSQGPSSGANVLTF | NA | TRBV5-1 | NA | TRBJ2-6
TGTGCCAGCTCAGCGGGGCTCACAGCCAAAAACATTCAGTACTTC | CASSAGLTAKNIQYF | NA | TRBV18 | NA | TRBJ2-4
TGCGCCAGCAGCTTGAGTAGCGGGGGGGCAGATACGCAGTATTTT | CASSLSSGGADTQYF | NA | TRBV5-1 | TRBD2 | TRBJ2-3
TGTGCCAGTAGTCTACGACAGGGCCTCTCTGGAAACACCATATATTTT | CASSLRQGLSGNTIYF | NA | TRBV19 | TRBD1 | TRBJ1-3
TGTGCCTGGAGTAGACAGGGGCACTATGGCTACACCTTC | CAWSRQGHYGYTF | NA | TRBV30 | TRBD1 | TRBJ1-2
TGTGCCAGCAGTGTCACCGACAGGGCCCTAAGAGGTGAGCAGTTCTTC | CASSVTDRALRGEQFF | NA | TRBV6-4 | TRBD1 | TRBJ2-1
TGTGCCTGGAGAGGACAGGGATCAAATGAGCAGTTCTTC | CAWRGQGSNEQFF | NA | TRBV30 | TRBD1 | TRBJ2-1
TGTGCCAGCAGCACACAGGGGGCGGGTGGTGAAGCTTTCTTT | CASSTQGAGGEAFF | NA | TRBV5-4 | TRBD1 | TRBJ1-1
TGTGCCAGCAGCTTGGGCGGTCAAAAACTGTTTTTT | CASSLGGQKLFF | NA | TRBV5-4 | NA | TRBJ1-4
TGCGCCAGCACCACCCGGGGGCACTCATCCGGGGAGCTGTTTTTT | CASTTRGHSSGELFF | NA | TRBV5-1 | NA | TRBJ2-2
TGTGCCAGCAGCTGGGGACAGGTCCTTAGCAATCAGCCCCAGCATTTT | CASSWGQVLSNQPQHF | NA | TRBV7-8 | TRBD1 | TRBJ1-5
TGTGCCAGCTTTCCTCAGGGATGGGGTTGGGATACGCAGTATTTT | CASFPQGWGWDTQYF | NA | TRBV6-1 | NA | TRBJ2-3
TGTGCCAGTAGTTTGGTAAACATCCCGGGTGGCTACACCTTC | CASSLVNIPGGYTF | NA | TRBV19 | NA | TRBJ1-2
TGTGCCATCAGTGCTACGGGGGCCAGCAATGAGCAGTTCTTC | CAISATGASNEQFF | NA | TRBV10-3 | NA | TRBJ2-1